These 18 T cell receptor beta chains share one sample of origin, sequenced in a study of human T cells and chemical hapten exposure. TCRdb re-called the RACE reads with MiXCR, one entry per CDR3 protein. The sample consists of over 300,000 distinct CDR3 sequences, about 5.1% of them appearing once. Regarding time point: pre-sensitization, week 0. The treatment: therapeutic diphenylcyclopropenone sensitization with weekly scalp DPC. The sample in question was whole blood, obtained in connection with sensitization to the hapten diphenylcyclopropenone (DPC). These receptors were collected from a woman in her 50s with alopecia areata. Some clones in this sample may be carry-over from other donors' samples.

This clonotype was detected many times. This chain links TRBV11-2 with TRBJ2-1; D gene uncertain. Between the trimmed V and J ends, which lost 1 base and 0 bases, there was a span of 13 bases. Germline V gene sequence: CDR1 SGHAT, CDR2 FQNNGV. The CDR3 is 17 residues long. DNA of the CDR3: TGTGCCAGCAGCTTAGGCGGACCTGAGTTCTCCTACAATGAGCAGTTCTTC. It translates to CASSLGGPEFSYNEQFF.

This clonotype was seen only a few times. CDR3 nucleotides: TGTGCCAGCAGCCAAGAAAATTCACCCCTCCACTTT. It translates to CASSQENSPLHF. The V gene is TRBV3-1, the J gene TRBJ1-6; D gene unclear. V dropped 0 bases and J dropped 7 bases, with 1 base sitting between them. The CDR3 is 12 residues long. CDR1 and CDR2 from the germline V gene are LGHDT and YNNKEL (reference sequence).

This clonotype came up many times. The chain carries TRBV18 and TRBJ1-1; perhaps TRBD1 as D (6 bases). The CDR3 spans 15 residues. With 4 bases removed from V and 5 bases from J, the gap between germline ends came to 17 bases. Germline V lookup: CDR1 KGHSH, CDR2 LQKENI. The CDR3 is CASSLGGGPGTEAFF. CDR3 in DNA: TGTGCCAGCTCACTCGGTGGGGGGCCTGGAACTGAAGCTTTCTTT.

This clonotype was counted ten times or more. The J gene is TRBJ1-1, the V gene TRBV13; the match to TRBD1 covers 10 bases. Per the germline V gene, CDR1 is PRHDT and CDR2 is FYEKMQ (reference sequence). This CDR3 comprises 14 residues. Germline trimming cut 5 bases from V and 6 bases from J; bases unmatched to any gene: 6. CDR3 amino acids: CASSPYGQGAEAFF. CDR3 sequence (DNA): TGTGCCAGCAGCCCCTACGGACAGGGGGCTGAAGCTTTCTTT.

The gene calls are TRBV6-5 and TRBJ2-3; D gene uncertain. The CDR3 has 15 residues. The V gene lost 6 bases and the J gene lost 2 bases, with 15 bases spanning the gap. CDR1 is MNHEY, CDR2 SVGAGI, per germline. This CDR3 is CASSPRASATDTQYF. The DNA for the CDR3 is TGTGCCAGCAGCCCAAGGGCGTCAGCCACAGATACGCAGTATTTT.

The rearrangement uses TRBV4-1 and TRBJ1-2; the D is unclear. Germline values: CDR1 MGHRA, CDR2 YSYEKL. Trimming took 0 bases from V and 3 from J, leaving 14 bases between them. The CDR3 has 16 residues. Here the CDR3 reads CASSQDQTEAYYGYTF. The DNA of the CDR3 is TGCGCCAGCAGCCAAGATCAAACAGAAGCCTACTATGGCTACACCTTC.

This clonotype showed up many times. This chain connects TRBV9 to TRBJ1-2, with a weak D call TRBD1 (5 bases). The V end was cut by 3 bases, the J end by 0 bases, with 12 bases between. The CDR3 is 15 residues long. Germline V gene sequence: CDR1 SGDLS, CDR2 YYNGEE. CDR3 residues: CASSARQFSNYGYTF. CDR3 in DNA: TGTGCCAGCAGCGCAAGACAGTTTTCTAACTATGGCTACACCTTC.

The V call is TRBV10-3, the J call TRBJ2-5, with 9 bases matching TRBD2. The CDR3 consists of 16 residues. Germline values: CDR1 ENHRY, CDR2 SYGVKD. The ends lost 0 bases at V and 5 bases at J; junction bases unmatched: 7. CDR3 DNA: TGTGCCATCAGTGAGTCGACAGCGGGAGGAGGCGAGACCCAGTACTTC. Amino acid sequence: CAISESTAGGGETQYF.

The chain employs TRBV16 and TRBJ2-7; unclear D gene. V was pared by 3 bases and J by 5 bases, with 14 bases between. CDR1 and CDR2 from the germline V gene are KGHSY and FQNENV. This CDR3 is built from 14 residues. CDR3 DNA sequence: TGTGCCAGCAGCCACCCACACCGGGCCCACGAGCAGTACTTC. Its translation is CASSHPHRAHEQYF.

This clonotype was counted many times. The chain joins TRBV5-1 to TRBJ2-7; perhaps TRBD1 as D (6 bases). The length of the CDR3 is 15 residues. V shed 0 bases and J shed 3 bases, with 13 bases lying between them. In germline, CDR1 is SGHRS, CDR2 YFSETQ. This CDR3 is CASSLEAGVHYEQYF. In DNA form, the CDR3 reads TGCGCCAGCAGCTTGGAGGCAGGGGTACACTACGAGCAGTACTTC.

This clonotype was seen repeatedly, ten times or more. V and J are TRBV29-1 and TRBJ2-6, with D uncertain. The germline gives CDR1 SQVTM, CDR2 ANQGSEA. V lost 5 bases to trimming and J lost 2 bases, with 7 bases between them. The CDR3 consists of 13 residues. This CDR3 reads CSVSTTGANVLTF. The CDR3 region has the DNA TGCAGCGTTTCAACCACTGGGGCCAACGTCCTGACTTTC.

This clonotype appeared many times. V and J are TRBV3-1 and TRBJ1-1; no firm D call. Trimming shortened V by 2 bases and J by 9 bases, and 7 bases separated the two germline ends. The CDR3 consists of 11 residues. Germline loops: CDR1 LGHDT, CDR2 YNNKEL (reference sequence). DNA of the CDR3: TGTGCCAGCAGCCAAACGGAGCAAGCTTTCTTT. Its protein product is CASSQTEQAFF.

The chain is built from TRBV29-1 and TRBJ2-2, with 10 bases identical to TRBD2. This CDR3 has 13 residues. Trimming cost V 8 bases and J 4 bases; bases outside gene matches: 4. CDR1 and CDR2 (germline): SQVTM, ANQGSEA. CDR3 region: CSLRLAGTGELFF. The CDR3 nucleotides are TGCAGCCTTAGACTAGCGGGCACCGGGGAGCTGTTTTTT.

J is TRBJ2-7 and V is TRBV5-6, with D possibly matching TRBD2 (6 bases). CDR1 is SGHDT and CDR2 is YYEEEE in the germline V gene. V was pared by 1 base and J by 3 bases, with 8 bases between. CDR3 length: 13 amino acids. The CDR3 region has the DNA TGTGCCAGCAGCTTGCGGGGGTTCTACGAGCAGTACTTC. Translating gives CASSLRGFYEQYF. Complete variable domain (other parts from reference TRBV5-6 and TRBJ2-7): DAGVTQSPTHLIKTRGQQVTLRCSPKSGHDTVSWYQQALGQGPQFIFQYYEEEERQRGNFPDRFSGHQFPNYSSELNVNALLLGDSALYLCASSLRGFYEQYFGPGTRLTVT.

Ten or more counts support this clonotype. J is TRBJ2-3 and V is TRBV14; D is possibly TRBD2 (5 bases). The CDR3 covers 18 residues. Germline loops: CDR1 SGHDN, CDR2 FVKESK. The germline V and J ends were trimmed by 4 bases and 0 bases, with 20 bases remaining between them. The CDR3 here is CASSRTEASVISTDTQYF. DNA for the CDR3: TGTGCCAGCAGCCGGACTGAGGCGTCCGTTATTAGCACAGATACGCAGTATTTT.

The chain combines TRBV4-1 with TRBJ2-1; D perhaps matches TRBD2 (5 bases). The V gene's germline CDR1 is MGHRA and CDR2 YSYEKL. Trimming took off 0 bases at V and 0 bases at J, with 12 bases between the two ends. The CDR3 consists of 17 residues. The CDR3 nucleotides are TGCGCCAGCAGCCAAGAAGGGAAAGGGAGCTCCTACAATGAGCAGTTCTTC. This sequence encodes CASSQEGKGSSYNEQFF.

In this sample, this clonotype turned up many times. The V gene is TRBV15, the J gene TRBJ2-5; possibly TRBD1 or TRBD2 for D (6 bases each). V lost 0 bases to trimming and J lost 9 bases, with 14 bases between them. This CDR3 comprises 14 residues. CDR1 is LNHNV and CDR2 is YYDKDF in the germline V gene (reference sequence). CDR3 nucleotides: TGTGCCACCAGCAGAGATCCGGACGGGGGCCCCCAGTACTTC. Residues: CATSRDPDGGPQYF.

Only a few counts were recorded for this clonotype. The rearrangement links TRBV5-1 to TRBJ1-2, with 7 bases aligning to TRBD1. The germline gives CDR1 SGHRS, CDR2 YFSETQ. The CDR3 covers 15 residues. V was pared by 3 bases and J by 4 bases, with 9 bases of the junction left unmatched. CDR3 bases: TGCGCCAGCAGCTACACTGGGGACAGACTCTATGGCTACACCTTC. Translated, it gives CASSYTGDRLYGYTF.